This T cell receptor (beta chain) was profiled in a study of blood T cell repertoires in COVID-19. For the study at large: Acute and convalescent COVID-19 specimens originated in the United States, Italy and Spain. PBMCs, B-cell-depleted T cells, or T cells provided the cDNA or gDNA that made up the material.

In the original workflow: Nucleated cell counts were estimated from reference gene primer amplification. TCRdb's copy holds only in-frame clones and misses some; the assay was immunoSEQ multiplex PCR. V, J and clone size derive from that table, while D and trimming were established from the DNA sequence. In the table there are about 78,000 clones, roughly 73% of which are singletons. This CDR3 has 15 amino acids. Germline trimming cut 4 bases from V and 2 bases from J; bases unmatched to any gene: 4. CDR1 LGHDT and CDR2 YNNKEL come from the germline V gene (reference sequence). The sequenced sample was peripheral blood. This sequence originates from a human donor in a cohort sampled during active COVID-19. The rearrangement joins TRBV3-1 (or the pseudogene TRBV3-2) to TRBJ2-7; 11 nucleotides line up with TRBD1. CDR3 amino acids: CASSLTDRGPYEQYF. The DNA for the CDR3 is TGTGCCAGCAGCCTTACGGACAGGGGGCCCTACGAGCAGTACTTC.